The 9 T cell receptor beta chains listed next were all sequenced from one sample in a study of blood T cell repertoires in COVID-19. Here immunoSEQ multiplex PCR was the method, and the copy in TCRdb shows in-frame clones only, minus some. The profile shows more than 35,000 clones, 55% to 75% of them singletons. Sequencing was carried out using peripheral blood. Receptor source: a man aged 80 or over with acute or convalescent COVID-19.

The chain combines TRBV30 with TRBJ2-2; TRBD1 is a possible D gene (6 bases). V was trimmed by 5 bases and J by 7 bases, leaving 11 bases between them. This CDR3 has 12 amino acids. The germline V gene encodes CDR1 GTSNPN and CDR2 SVGIG (reference sequence). CDR3 region: CAWSRQVGELFF. CDR3 coding DNA: TGTGCCTGGTCGCGACAGGTCGGGGAGCTGTTTTTT.

This chain links TRBV6-6 with TRBJ1-5; no firm D call. In germline, CDR1 is MNHNY, CDR2 SVGAGI (reference sequence). The CDR3 consists of 14 residues. Trimming stripped 6 bases from V and 6 bases from J, with 15 bases between. The CDR3 sequence: CASRRALEGQPQHF. CDR3 DNA: TGTGCCAGCAGGAGGGCCTTAGAGGGTCAGCCCCAGCATTTT.

The V and J genes are TRBV5-1 and TRBJ1-5; 8 nucleotides agree with TRBD1. Germline CDR1 reads SGHRS; CDR2 reads YFSETQ. V dropped 3 bases and J dropped 5; count of bases not matched to a gene: 4. The CDR3 contains 14 residues. The CDR3 nucleotides are TGCGCCAGCAGCTGGACAGGGACCGATCAGCCCCAGCATTTT. Translating gives CASSWTGTDQPQHF.

This clone was seen only a few times. The CDR3 nucleotides read TGTGCCAGCAGCCGGGGACAGGGGGAGACCCAGTACTTC. Amino acid sequence: CASSRGQGETQYF. The chain has TRBV27 and TRBJ2-5, with 10 bases fitting TRBD1. CDR3 length equals 13 residues. Germline values: CDR1 MNHEY, CDR2 SMNVEV (reference sequence). Trimming at V came to 6 bases and at J to 5 bases, leaving 3 bases not matched to a gene.

The CDR3 sequence: CASKGTSGYNEQFF. In DNA form, the CDR3 reads TGTGCCAGCAAAGGGACTAGCGGTTACAATGAGCAGTTCTTC. The rearrangement links TRBV11-1 to TRBJ2-1; TRBD2 matches at 11 bases. Germline values: CDR1 SGHAT, CDR2 FQDESV (reference sequence). This CDR3 contains 14 residues. V was clipped by 7 bases and J by 4 bases; unmatched bases: 3.

The rearrangement uses TRBV19 and TRBJ2-2, with TRBD1 matching 12 bases. This CDR3 comprises 15 residues. The germline gives CDR1 LNHDA, CDR2 SQIVND (reference sequence). Trimming at V came to 7 bases and at J to 7 bases, leaving 7 bases not matched to a gene. The CDR3 nucleotides read TGTGCCAGTACCCGGGACAGGGGGCTTGGCGGGGAGCTGTTTTTT. Residues: CASTRDRGLGGELFF.

This clone was observed a handful of times. The chain carries TRBV5-1 and TRBJ1-2; 10 bases are shared with TRBD1. Per germline, CDR1 SGHRS and CDR2 YFSETQ. With 3 bases clipped from V and 5 bases from J, the junction kept 13 bases outside the gene matches. This CDR3 region has 17 residues. CDR3 loop: CASSSGTGDFGGYGYTF. DNA of the CDR3: TGCGCCAGCAGCTCCGGGACAGGGGATTTTGGGGGTTATGGCTACACCTTC.

The CDR3: CASSLHERGQDEAFF. The CDR3 bases are TGCGCCAGCAGCTTGCATGAAAGGGGACAAGATGAAGCTTTCTTT. The chain recombines TRBV5-1 with TRBJ1-1, with a tentative D call TRBD1 (6 bases). This CDR3 is built from 15 residues. Germline lookup yields CDR1 SGHRS and CDR2 YFSETQ. The V gene lost 1 base and the J gene lost 7 bases, with 17 bases spanning the gap. Full variable domain (outside the CDR3, taken from reference TRBV5-1 and TRBJ1-1): KAGVTQTPRYLIKTRGQQVTLSCSPISGHRSVSWYQQTPGQGLQFLFEYFSETQRNKGNFPGRFSGRQFSNSRSEMNVSTLELGDSALYLCASSLHERGQDEAFFGQGTRLTVV.

This chain uses TRBV7-9 with TRBJ1-5, with D uncertain. CDR1 and CDR2 (germline): SEHNR, FQNEAQ (reference sequence). Trimming stripped 1 base from V and 1 base from J, with 5 bases between. The CDR3 runs to 14 residues. CDR3 protein: CASSLDLSNQPQHF. CDR3 bases: TGTGCCAGCAGCTTAGACTTAAGCAATCAGCCCCAGCATTTT.